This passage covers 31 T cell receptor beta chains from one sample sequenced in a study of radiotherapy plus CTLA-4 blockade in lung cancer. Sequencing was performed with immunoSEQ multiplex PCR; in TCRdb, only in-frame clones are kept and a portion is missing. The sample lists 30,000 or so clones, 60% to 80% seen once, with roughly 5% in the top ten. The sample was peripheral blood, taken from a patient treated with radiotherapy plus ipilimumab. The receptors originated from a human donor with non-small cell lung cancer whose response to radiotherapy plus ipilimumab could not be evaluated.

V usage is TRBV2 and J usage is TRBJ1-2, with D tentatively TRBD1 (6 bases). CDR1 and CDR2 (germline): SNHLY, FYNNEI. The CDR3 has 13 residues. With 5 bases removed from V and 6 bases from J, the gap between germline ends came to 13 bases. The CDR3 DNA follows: TGTGCCAGCAGTCGGGACACCCGGGATGGCTACACCTTC. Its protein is CASSRDTRDGYTF.

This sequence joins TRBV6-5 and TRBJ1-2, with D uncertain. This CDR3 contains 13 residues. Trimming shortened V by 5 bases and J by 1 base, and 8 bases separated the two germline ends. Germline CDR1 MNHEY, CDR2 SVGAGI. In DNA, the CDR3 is TGTGCCAGCAGTCTCCTATATAACTATGGCTACACCTTC. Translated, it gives CASSLLYNYGYTF.

The CDR3 coding sequence is TGTGCCAGCAGCCCGCCTGGGACTAGCGGAGATACGCAGTATTTT. It codes for CASSPPGTSGDTQYF. V gene TRBV6-5 combines with J gene TRBJ2-3; TRBD2 aligns across 11 bases. The ends lost 6 bases at V and 5 bases at J; junction bases unmatched: 7. In germline, CDR1 is MNHEY, CDR2 SVGAGI. CDR3 size: 15 residues.

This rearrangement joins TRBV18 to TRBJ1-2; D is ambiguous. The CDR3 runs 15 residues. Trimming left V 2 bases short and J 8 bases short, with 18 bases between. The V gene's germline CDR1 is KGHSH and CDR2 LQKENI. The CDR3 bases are TGTGCCAGCTCACCAACTGGAGGTGCCGAGGAGGGCTACACCTTC. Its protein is CASSPTGGAEEGYTF.

CDR3 loop: CASSSRLAGNRGRETQYF. DNA for the CDR3: TGTGCCAGCAGCTCCAGACTAGCGGGAAATCGGGGAAGAGAGACCCAGTACTTC. This chain uses TRBV7-7 with TRBJ2-5; 11 bases align to TRBD2. V was pared by 4 bases and J by 4 bases, with 14 bases of the junction left unmatched. There are 18 residues in the CDR3. CDR1 SSHAT and CDR2 FNYEAQ come from the germline V gene (reference sequence).

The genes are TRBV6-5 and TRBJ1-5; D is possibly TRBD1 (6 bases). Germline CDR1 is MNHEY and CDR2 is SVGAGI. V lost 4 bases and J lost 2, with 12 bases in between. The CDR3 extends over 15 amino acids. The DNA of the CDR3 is TGTGCCAGCAGTTCACAGGGTTTCGGCAATCAGCCCCAGCATTTT. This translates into CASSSQGFGNQPQHF.

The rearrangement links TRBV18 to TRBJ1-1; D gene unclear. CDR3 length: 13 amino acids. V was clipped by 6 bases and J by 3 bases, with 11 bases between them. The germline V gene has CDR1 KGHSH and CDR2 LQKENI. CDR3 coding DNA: TGTGCCAGCTCCCGAGGGAGGGACACTGAAGCTTTCTTT. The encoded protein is CASSRGRDTEAFF.

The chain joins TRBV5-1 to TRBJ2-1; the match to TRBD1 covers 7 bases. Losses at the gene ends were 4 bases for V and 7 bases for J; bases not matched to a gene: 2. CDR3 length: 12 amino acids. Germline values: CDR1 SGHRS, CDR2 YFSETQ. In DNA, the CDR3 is TGCGCCAGCAGCATACAGGGGAATGAGCAGTTCTTC. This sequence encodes CASSIQGNEQFF. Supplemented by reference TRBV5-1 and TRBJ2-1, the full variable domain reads KAGVTQTPRYLIKTRGQQVTLSCSPISGHRSVSWYQQTPGQGLQFLFEYFSETQRNKGNFPGRFSGRQFSNSRSEMNVSTLELGDSALYLCASSIQGNEQFFGPGTRLTVL.

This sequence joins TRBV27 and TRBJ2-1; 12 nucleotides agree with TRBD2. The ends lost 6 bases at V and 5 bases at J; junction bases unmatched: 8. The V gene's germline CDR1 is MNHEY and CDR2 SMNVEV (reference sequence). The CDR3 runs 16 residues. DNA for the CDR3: TGTGCCAGCAGACAATCTAGCGGGAGGGTCCACAATGAGCAGTTCTTC. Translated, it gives CASRQSSGRVHNEQFF.

CDR3 sequence: CASRLVQGNEQFF. The CDR3, as DNA: TGTGCCAGCAGGCTCGTACAGGGTAATGAGCAGTTCTTC. The rearrangement joins TRBV7-9 to TRBJ2-1; D perhaps matches TRBD1 (6 bases). V was shortened by 6 bases and J by 7 bases, with 13 bases between the two germline ends. Germline CDR1 and CDR2: SEHNR and FQNEAQ (reference sequence). The length of the CDR3 is 13 residues.

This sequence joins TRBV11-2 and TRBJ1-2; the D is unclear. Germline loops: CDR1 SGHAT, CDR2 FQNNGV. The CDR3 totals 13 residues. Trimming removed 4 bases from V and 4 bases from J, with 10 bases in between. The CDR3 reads CASSSGEIYGYTF. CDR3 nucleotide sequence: TGTGCCAGCAGCTCTGGGGAGATCTATGGCTACACCTTC.

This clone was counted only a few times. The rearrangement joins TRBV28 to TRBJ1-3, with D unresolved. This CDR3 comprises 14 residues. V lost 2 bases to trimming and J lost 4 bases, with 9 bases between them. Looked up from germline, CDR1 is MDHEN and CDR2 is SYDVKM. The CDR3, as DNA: TGTGCCAGCAGTTTAGAGATGTGGGGAAACACCATATATTTT. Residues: CASSLEMWGNTIYF. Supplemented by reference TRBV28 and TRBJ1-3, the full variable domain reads DVKVTQSSRYLVKRTGEKVFLECVQDMDHENMFWYRQDPGLGLRLIYFSYDVKMKEKGDIPEGYSVSREKKERFSLILESASTNQTSMYLCASSLEMWGNTIYFGEGSWLTVV.

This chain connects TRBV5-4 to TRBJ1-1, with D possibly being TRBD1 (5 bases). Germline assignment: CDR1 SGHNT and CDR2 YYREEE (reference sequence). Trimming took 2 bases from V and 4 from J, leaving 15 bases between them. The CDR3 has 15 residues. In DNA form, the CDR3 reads TGTGCCAGCAGCTTCCTTGATAGGGGCGTCACTGAAGCTTTCTTT. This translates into CASSFLDRGVTEAFF.

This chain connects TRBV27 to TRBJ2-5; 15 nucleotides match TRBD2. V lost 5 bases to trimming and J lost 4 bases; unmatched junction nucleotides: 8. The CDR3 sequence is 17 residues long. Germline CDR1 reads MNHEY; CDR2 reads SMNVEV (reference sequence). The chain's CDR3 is CASSPYRTSGRGETQYF. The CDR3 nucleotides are TGTGCCAGCAGTCCCTACCGGACTAGCGGGAGGGGAGAGACCCAGTACTTC.

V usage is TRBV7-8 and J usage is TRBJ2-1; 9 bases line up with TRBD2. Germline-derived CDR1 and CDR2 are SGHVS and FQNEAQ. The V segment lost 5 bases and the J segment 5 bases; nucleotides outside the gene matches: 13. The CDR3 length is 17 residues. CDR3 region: CASSPGLAFEGDNEQFF. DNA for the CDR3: TGTGCCAGCAGCCCCGGACTAGCGTTCGAAGGGGACAATGAGCAGTTCTTC.

The CDR3 region has the DNA TGTGCCAGTAGCCCGACAGGGACTAGCGGGAGAGACGGTGAGCAGTTCTTC. Translated, it gives CASSPTGTSGRDGEQFF. The rearrangement joins TRBV19 to TRBJ2-1; TRBD2 agrees at 14 bases. The V segment lost 6 bases and the J segment 9 bases; nucleotides outside the gene matches: 13. This CDR3 has 17 residues. Per germline, CDR1 LNHDA and CDR2 SQIVND (reference sequence).

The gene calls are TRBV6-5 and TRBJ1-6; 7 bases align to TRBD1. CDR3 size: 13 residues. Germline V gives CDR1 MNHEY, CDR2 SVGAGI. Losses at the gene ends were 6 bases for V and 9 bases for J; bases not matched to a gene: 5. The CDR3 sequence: CASRSTGSSPLHF. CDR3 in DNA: TGTGCCAGCAGATCGACAGGGAGTTCACCCCTCCACTTT.

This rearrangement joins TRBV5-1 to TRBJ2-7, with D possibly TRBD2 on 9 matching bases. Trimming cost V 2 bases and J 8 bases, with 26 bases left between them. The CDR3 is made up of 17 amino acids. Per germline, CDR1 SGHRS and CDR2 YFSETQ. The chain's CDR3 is CASSLGQGSSGSVKQYF. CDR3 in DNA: TGCGCCAGCAGCTTAGGACAGGGTAGTAGCGGGAGCGTGAAGCAGTACTTC.

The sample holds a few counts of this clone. The CDR3 DNA reads TGTGCCAGCAGTTACTCTGGCAGGGTAGTTCAGCCCCAGCATTTT. This encodes CASSYSGRVVQPQHF. V usage is TRBV6-6 and J usage is TRBJ1-5, with a tentative D call TRBD1 (5 bases). Germline V lookup: CDR1 MNHNY, CDR2 SVGAGI (reference sequence). V was pared by 0 bases and J by 6 bases, with 12 bases between. This CDR3 has 15 residues.

CDR3 sequence reads: CAISEWTVKYNEQFF. DNA of the CDR3: TGTGCCATCAGTGAGTGGACAGTAAAATACAATGAGCAGTTCTTC. The rearrangement joins TRBV10-3 to TRBJ2-1; a possible D gene is TRBD1 (6 bases). This CDR3 comprises 15 residues. Germline loops: CDR1 ENHRY, CDR2 SYGVKD. Trimming cost V 1 base and J 4 bases, with 11 bases left between them.

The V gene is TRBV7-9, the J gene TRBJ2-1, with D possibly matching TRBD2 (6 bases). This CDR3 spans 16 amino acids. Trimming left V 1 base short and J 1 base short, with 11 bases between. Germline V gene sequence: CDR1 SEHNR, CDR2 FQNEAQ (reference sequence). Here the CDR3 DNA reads TGTGCCAGCAGCTTAGTGGCCGGGACTTCCTACAATGAGCAGTTCTTC. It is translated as CASSLVAGTSYNEQFF.

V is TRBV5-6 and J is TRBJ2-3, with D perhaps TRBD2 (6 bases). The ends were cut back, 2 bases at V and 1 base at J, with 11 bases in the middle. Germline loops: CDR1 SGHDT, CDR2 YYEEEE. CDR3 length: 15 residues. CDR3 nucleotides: TGTGCCAGCAGCTTAGGCGGGATGGGCACAGATACGCAGTATTTT. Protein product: CASSLGGMGTDTQYF. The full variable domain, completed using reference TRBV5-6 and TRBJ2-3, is DAGVTQSPTHLIKTRGQQVTLRCSPKSGHDTVSWYQQALGQGPQFIFQYYEEEERQRGNFPDRFSGHQFPNYSSELNVNALLLGDSALYLCASSLGGMGTDTQYFGPGTRLTVL.

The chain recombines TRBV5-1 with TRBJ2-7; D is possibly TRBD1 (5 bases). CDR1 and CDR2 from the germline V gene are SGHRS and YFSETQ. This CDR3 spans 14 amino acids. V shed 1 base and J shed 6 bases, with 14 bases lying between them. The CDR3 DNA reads TGCGCCAGCAGCTTGTCGGCAGGGTTGGTCGAGCAGTACTTC. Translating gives CASSLSAGLVEQYF.

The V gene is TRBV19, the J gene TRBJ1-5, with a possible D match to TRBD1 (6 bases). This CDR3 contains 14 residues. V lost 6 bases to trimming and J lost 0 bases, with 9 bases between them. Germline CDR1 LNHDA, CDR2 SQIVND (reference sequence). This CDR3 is CASSSTGSNQPQHF. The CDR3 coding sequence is TGTGCCAGTAGCTCGACAGGTAGCAATCAGCCCCAGCATTTT.

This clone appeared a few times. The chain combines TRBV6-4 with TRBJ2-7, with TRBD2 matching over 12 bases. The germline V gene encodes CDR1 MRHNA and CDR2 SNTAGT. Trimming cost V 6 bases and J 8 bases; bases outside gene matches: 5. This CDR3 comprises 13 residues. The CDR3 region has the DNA TGTGCCAGCAGAGCTAGCGGGAGGGAGAAGCAGTACTTC. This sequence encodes CASRASGREKQYF.

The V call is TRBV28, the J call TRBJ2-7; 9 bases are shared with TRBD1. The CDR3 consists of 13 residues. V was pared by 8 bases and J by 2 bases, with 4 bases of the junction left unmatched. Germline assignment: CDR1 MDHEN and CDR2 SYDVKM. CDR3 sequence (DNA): TGTGCCAGCGGACAGGGGATTCCCTACGAGCAGTACTTC. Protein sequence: CASGQGIPYEQYF.

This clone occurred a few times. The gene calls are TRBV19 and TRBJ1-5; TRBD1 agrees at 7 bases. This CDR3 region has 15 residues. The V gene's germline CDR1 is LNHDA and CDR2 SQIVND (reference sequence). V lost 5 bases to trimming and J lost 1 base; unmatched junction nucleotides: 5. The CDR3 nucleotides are TGTGCCAGTAGTGAGGACAGGCCAAGCAATCAGCCCCAGCATTTT. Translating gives CASSEDRPSNQPQHF.

The CDR3 protein is CASSPRTGGAYEQYF. DNA for the CDR3: TGCGCCAGCAGCCCACGGACAGGGGGAGCCTACGAGCAGTACTTC. This chain links TRBV5-1 with TRBJ2-7; 10 nucleotides agree with TRBD1. Trimming removed 4 bases from V and 2 bases from J; junction bases left unmatched: 6. In germline, CDR1 is SGHRS, CDR2 YFSETQ. There are 15 residues in the CDR3.

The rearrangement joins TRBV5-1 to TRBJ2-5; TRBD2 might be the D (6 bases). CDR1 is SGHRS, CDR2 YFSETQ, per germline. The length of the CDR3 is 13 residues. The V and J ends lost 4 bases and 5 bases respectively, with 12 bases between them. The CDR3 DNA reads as TGCGCCAGCAGCCCGGCGGGGTGGGAGACCCAGTACTTC. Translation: CASSPAGWETQYF. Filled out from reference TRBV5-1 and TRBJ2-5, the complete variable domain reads KAGVTQTPRYLIKTRGQQVTLSCSPISGHRSVSWYQQTPGQGLQFLFEYFSETQRNKGNFPGRFSGRQFSNSRSEMNVSTLELGDSALYLCASSPAGWETQYFGPGTRLLVL.

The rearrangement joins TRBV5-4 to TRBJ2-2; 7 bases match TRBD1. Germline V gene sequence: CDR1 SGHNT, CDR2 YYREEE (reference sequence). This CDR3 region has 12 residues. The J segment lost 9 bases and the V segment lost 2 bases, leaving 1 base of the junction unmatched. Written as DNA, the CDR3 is TGTGCCAGCAGCTTAAGGGGGCGGGAGCTGTTTTTT. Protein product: CASSLRGRELFF.

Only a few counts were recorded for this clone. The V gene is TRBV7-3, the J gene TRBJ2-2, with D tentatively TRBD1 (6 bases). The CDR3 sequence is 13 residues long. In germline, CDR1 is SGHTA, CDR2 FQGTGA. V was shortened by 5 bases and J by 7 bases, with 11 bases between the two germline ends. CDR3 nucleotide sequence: TGTGCCAGCAGCGTGACAGGTGACGGGGAGCTGTTTTTT. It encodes CASSVTGDGELFF.